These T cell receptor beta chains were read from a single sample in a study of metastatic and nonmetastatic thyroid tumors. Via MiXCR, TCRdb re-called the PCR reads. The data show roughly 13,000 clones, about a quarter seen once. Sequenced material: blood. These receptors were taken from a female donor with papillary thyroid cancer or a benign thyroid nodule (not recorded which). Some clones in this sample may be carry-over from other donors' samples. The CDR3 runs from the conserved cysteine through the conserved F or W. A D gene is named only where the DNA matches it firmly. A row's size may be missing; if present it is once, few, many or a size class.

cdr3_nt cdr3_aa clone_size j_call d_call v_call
TGTGCCAGCAGCTTAGCCGGGGACAGGACGAAAGAGCAGTACTTC CASSLAGDRTKEQYF . TRBJ2-7 TRBD1 TRBV7-9
TGTGCCAGCACCAGAATGGACAGGGGGGCTCCCGATGAAAAACTGTTTTTT CASTRMDRGAPDEKLFF many TRBJ1-4 TRBD1 TRBV28
TGTGCCACCAGCAGAGAGGGGGGCTCTGGGGCCAACGTCCTGACTTTC CATSREGGSGANVLTF few TRBJ2-6 . TRBV15
TGTGCCTGGGGACGACAGGGGCTAAACGAAAAACTGTTTTTT CAWGRQGLNEKLFF medium-sized TRBJ1-4 TRBD1 TRBV30
TGTGCCAGTAGTAGGTCTAGCGGGAGTCAGACCCAGTACTTC CASSRSSGSQTQYF many TRBJ2-5 TRBD2 TRBV19
TGTGCCAGCCGCCGGGCAGGAAACACCATATATTTT CASRRAGNTIYF medium-sized TRBJ1-3 . TRBV25-1
TGTGCCAGCAGCTTAGTAACAGGAACCTACGAGCAGTACTTC CASSLVTGTYEQYF many TRBJ2-7 . TRBV11-2
TGTGCCAGCAGTTTAGTGGGCACCGGGGAGCTGTTTTTT CASSLVGTGELFF medium-sized TRBJ2-2 . TRBV12-3/TRBV12-4
TGTGCCTGCAGCTCCCAAGCCATCTCTGGAAACACCATATATTTT CACSSQAISGNTIYF once TRBJ1-3 . TRBV7-8
TGTGCCTGGGAGTCCGGGACAGGGGGCAATCAGCCCCAGCATTTT CAWESGTGGNQPQHF many TRBJ1-5 TRBD1 TRBV30
TGTGCCAGCAGCTTATCCCCAGGGGGCTCCTACGAGCAGTACTTC CASSLSPGGSYEQYF . TRBJ2-7 TRBD1 TRBV7-8
TGTGCTAGCAGCCCTTCGGACAGGGGGTGCACTGAAGCTTTCTTT CASSPSDRGCTEAFF many TRBJ1-1 TRBD1 TRBV7-7
TGCGCCAGCAGCTTGGAACAGGGGGCTAGGACAGATACGCAGTATTTT CASSLEQGARTDTQYF medium-sized TRBJ2-3 TRBD1 TRBV5-1
TGTGCCAGCAGTCATCCCGGGGGACAAGGCTTCTATGGCTACACCTTC CASSHPGGQGFYGYTF few TRBJ1-2 . TRBV2
TGTGCCAGCAGCCTTACTAGCGGGATCACTACCCAGTACTTC CASSLTSGITTQYF many TRBJ2-5 TRBD2 TRBV7-6
TGTGCCAGCAGCTCTAGCGGGATTACAGATACGCAGTATTTT CASSSSGITDTQYF . TRBJ2-3 TRBD2 TRBV11-1
TGTGCCAGCAGCACCAACCAACAGGGGGTTGGCGAAAAACTTTTTTTT CASSTNQQGVGEKLFF few TRBJ1-4 TRBD1 TRBV12-3/TRBV12-4
TGTGCCAGCAGTTTTCGGCCGAACAAAGCCACAGATACGCAGTATTTT CASSFRPNKATDTQYF medium-sized TRBJ2-3 . TRBV12-3/TRBV12-4
TGCGCCAGCAGCTTGGACGGTCAGCCCCAGCATTTT CASSLDGQPQHF many TRBJ1-5 . TRBV5-1
TGCGCCAGCAGCCAAAGGACAGGGGGCGGGGAGACCCAGTACTTC CASSQRTGGGETQYF many TRBJ2-5 TRBD1 TRBV4-1
TGTGCCAGTAAGGGACAGTCCACAGATACGCAGTATTTT CASKGQSTDTQYF many TRBJ2-3 TRBD1 TRBV19
TGTGCCAGCAGTCCGACAGGGTTTGACTATGGCTACACCTTC CASSPTGFDYGYTF . TRBJ1-2 TRBD1 TRBV2
TGTGCCAGCAGCTTACTAGCGGGAGGCGAGCAGTACTTC CASSLLAGGEQYF many TRBJ2-7 TRBD2 TRBV11-2
TGTGCCAGTAGTATAAGGGGAACTCAGCCCCAGCATTTT CASSIRGTQPQHF medium-sized TRBJ1-5 . TRBV19
TGTGCCAGCAGCTTAGTGGGGGCGGGTAACACCGGGGAGCTGTTTTTT CASSLVGAGNTGELFF . TRBJ2-2 . TRBV11-2
TGCGCCAGCAGTTACGCGGCGGATACGCAGTATTTT CASSYAADTQYF . TRBJ2-3 . TRBV5-1
TGTGCCAGCTCCACGGGATACGAGCAGTACTTC CASSTGYEQYF many TRBJ2-7 . TRBV18
TGTGCCAGCAGTTTTAGAAGGGCCCCAGATACGCAGTATTTT CASSFRRAPDTQYF medium-sized TRBJ2-3 . TRBV28
TGTGCCAGCAGCCAATCGACGCTCTCTGGAAACACCATATATTTT CASSQSTLSGNTIYF many TRBJ1-3 . TRBV16
TGTGCCAGCAGTGAAGCGCGTAGCGGGAGGCTTGAGCAGTTCTTC CASSEARSGRLEQFF few TRBJ2-1 TRBD2 TRBV6-1
TGTGCCAGCAGTCATCAGGGTTCGAACACTGAAGCTTTCTTT CASSHQGSNTEAFF many TRBJ1-1 . TRBV3-1
TGTGCCAGCAGCTTAACCAACCGGCCCAGGGGGTATGATGAGCAGTTCTTC CASSLTNRPRGYDEQFF . TRBJ2-1 TRBD1 TRBV7-3
TGTGCCAGCAGTTACTCGAGGGGGCGTTCAGAGACCCAGTACTTC CASSYSRGRSETQYF many TRBJ2-5 TRBD1 TRBV6-6
TGTGCCAAAAGTCAGCAGGGGTGGGGCAATCAGCCCCAGCATTTT CAKSQQGWGNQPQHF . TRBJ1-5 . TRBV2
TGTGCCAGCAGTTACTCGAGGGGGCGCTGGGACACCGGGGAGCTGTTTTTT CASSYSRGRWDTGELFF few TRBJ2-2 TRBD1 TRBV6-2/TRBV6-3